These 29 T cell receptor beta chains were sequenced from one sample in a study of blood T cell repertoires in COVID-19. TCRdb's table, derived via immunoSEQ multiplex PCR, lists solely in-frame clones and lacks some. The sample carries about 160,000 clones, around 80% recorded once. Sequenced sample: peripheral blood. The receptors come from a woman of 80 years or more with active or convalescent COVID-19.

This clone was seen a single time. The V and J genes are TRBV7-9 and TRBJ1-6, with TRBD1 as a possible D gene (5 bases). Trimming left V 1 base short and J 5 bases short, with 6 bases between. The CDR3 has 14 amino acids. Germline values: CDR1 SEHNR, CDR2 FQNEAQ (reference sequence). The DNA for the CDR3 is TGTGCCAGCAGCTTAGGGGGGGATAATTCACCCCTCCACTTT. Its protein is CASSLGGDNSPLHF.

The chain couples TRBV6-1 to TRBJ1-1; D unclear. V was cut by 3 bases and J by 4 bases, with 15 bases left in between. Per the germline V gene, CDR1 is MNHNS and CDR2 is SASEGT. The CDR3 is made up of 15 amino acids. Here the CDR3 reads CASSDRRSGVTEAFF. The CDR3 nucleotides read TGTGCCAGCAGTGACCGGCGGTCCGGGGTCACTGAAGCTTTCTTT.

The gene calls are TRBV7-8 and TRBJ1-5; D is uncertain. The germline CDR1 and CDR2 sequences are SGHVS and FQNEAQ. The CDR3 contains 13 residues. Between the trimmed V and J ends, which lost 0 bases and 4 bases, there was a span of 4 bases. As DNA, the CDR3 is TGTGCCAGCAGCTTAGCCCTTAATCAGCCCCAGCATTTT. Its translation is CASSLALNQPQHF.

J is TRBJ1-3 and V is TRBV18; 11 bases fit TRBD1. Germline V lookup: CDR1 KGHSH, CDR2 LQKENI. Germline trimming cut 5 bases from V and 2 bases from J; bases unmatched to any gene: 2. The CDR3 loop spans 15 amino acids. CDR3 sequence: CASSGQGAPGNTIYF. CDR3 bases: TGTGCCAGCTCAGGACAGGGGGCGCCTGGAAACACCATATATTTT. The full variable domain, with the rest looked up from reference TRBV18 and TRBJ1-3, is NAGVMQNPRHLVRRRGQEARLRCSPMKGHSHVYWYRQLPEEGLKFMVYLQKENIIDESGMPKERFSAEFPKEGPSILRIQQVVRGDSAAYFCASSGQGAPGNTIYFGEGSWLTVV.

In regard to this clone: Distinct nucleotide sequences in the sample also encode this CDR3. The CDR3 DNA is TGTGCCAGCAGCTCTAGCAGGGGGGAGCTGTTTTTT. This translates into CASSSSRGELFF. The V call is TRBV7-9, the J call TRBJ2-2; a weak D match, TRBD2 (5 bases). Per germline, CDR1 SEHNR and CDR2 FQNEAQ (reference sequence). The CDR3 spans 12 residues. V lost 4 bases and J 8 bases, leaving 8 bases between the germline ends.

The genes are TRBV7-2 and TRBJ1-2; TRBD1 matches at 9 bases. Looked up from germline, CDR1 is SGHTA and CDR2 is FQGNSA. The junction had 5 bases not matched to a gene; V was cut back by 6 bases and J by 3 bases. The CDR3 is 14 residues long. The CDR3 reads CASSSDRGDYGYTF. CDR3 nucleotide sequence: TGTGCCAGCAGTTCCGACAGGGGGGACTATGGCTACACCTTC.

The table lists this clone with a count of one. The chain employs TRBV16 and TRBJ1-4, with TRBD1 matching 7 bases. The CDR3 consists of 15 residues. CDR1 and CDR2 (germline): KGHSY, FQNENV. V lost 0 bases and J lost 5; bases outside the gene matches: 3. The CDR3 nucleotides are TGTGCCAGCAGCCAATCCGGGACAGCAAATGAAAAACTGTTTTTT. It specifies CASSQSGTANEKLFF.

The V and J genes are TRBV19 and TRBJ2-5; TRBD2 aligns across 11 bases. V dropped 5 bases and J dropped 5; count of bases not matched to a gene: 10. Germline V gene data show CDR1 as LNHDA and CDR2 as SQIVND (reference sequence). CDR3 length equals 16 residues. The CDR3 reads CASSLRSGGAGETQYF. The CDR3 coding sequence is TGTGCCAGTAGTTTGCGTAGCGGGGGGGCTGGGGAGACCCAGTACTTC.

The J gene is TRBJ1-2, the V gene TRBV2; possible D gene TRBD1, 6 bases. The germline CDR1 and CDR2 sequences are SNHLY and FYNNEI. V gave up 6 bases and J gave up 10 bases, with 21 bases separating them. The CDR3 is 14 amino acids. The CDR3 nucleotides read TGTGCCAGCAGGGAGACAGGTGGGGATTTCTTCTACACCTTC. Translating it yields CASRETGGDFFYTF.

This chain links TRBV5-4 with TRBJ1-1; 7 positions match TRBD1. Trimming at V came to 3 bases and at J to 4 bases, leaving 3 bases not matched to a gene. CDR1 is SGHNT and CDR2 is YYREEE in the germline V gene (reference sequence). The CDR3 runs 13 residues. Here the CDR3 reads CASSSTGSTEAFF. The CDR3 DNA sequence: TGTGCCAGCAGCTCGACAGGGAGCACTGAAGCTTTCTTT.

This clone was seen only a few times. The chain recombines TRBV9 with TRBJ1-6, with 8 bases lining up with TRBD1. Trimming cost V 4 bases and J 7 bases; bases outside gene matches: 7. The CDR3 runs 15 residues. The germline V gene encodes CDR1 SGDLS and CDR2 YYNGEE. The DNA for the CDR3 is TGTGCCAGCAGCTCAAGGACAGGGCAAAATTCACCCCTCCACTTT. Protein product: CASSSRTGQNSPLHF.

The chain carries TRBV9 and TRBJ2-7; 12 bases map to TRBD2. Losses at the gene ends were 0 bases for V and 3 bases for J; bases not matched to a gene: 7. CDR3 size: 17 residues. Per germline, CDR1 SGDLS and CDR2 YYNGEE. The CDR3 sequence is CASSVGRLAGESYEQYF. CDR3 in DNA: TGTGCCAGCAGCGTAGGGAGACTAGCGGGGGAAAGCTACGAGCAGTACTTC.

The V and J genes are TRBV5-6 and TRBJ1-1, with TRBD1 matching 9 bases. Trimming at V came to 1 base and at J to 4 bases, leaving 5 bases not matched to a gene. The CDR3 contains 15 residues. The germline V gene encodes CDR1 SGHDT and CDR2 YYEEEE. Written as DNA, the CDR3 is TGTGCCAGCAGCTTGTGGGGACAGGGAGGCACTGAAGCTTTCTTT. Protein sequence: CASSLWGQGGTEAFF.

This clone was recorded once. The chain uses TRBV19 and TRBJ1-5, with no clear D. CDR3 length: 14 amino acids. Per the germline V gene, CDR1 is LNHDA and CDR2 is SQIVND (reference sequence). V lost 3 bases and J lost 0, with 6 bases in between. CDR3 in amino acids: CASSIEDSNQPQHF. CDR3 nucleotides: TGTGCCAGTAGTATTGAGGATAGCAATCAGCCCCAGCATTTT.

This chain connects TRBV29-1 to TRBJ1-1, with 10 bases fitting TRBD1. J was trimmed by 4 bases and V by 3 bases; bases with no gene match: 2. Germline V CDR1 and CDR2: SQVTM, ANQGSEA. CDR3 length: 13 residues. In nucleotides, the CDR3 is TGCAGCGTTGATGGGACAGGGGCCACTGAAGCTTTCTTT. Amino acid sequence: CSVDGTGATEAFF.

This chain links TRBV27 with TRBJ2-5; 10 bases line up with TRBD1. This CDR3 is 14 amino acids long. Germline V lookup: CDR1 MNHEY, CDR2 SMNVEV (reference sequence). J gave up 4 bases and V 3 bases, and 2 bases lay outside the gene matches. The CDR3 DNA reads TGTGCCAGCAGTTTCAGGACAGGGGGAGAGACCCAGTACTTC. This encodes CASSFRTGGETQYF.

The genes are TRBV5-4 and TRBJ1-4; D unclear. The CDR3 covers 15 residues. CDR1 is SGHNT and CDR2 is YYREEE in the germline V gene (reference sequence). Trimming removed 0 bases from V and 4 bases from J, with 10 bases in between. CDR3 bases: TGTGCCAGCAGCTTGGGAAACAGCCTTAATGAAAAACTGTTTTTT. Translation gives CASSLGNSLNEKLFF.

The chain combines TRBV7-9 with TRBJ1-4, with D uncertain. From germline, CDR1 is SEHNR and CDR2 FQNEAQ (reference sequence). V was pared by 5 bases and J by 3 bases, with 13 bases between. This CDR3 comprises 15 residues. The CDR3 DNA reads TGTGCCAGCAGCCTCGCGACACCGGCTAATGAAAAACTGTTTTTT. Protein product: CASSLATPANEKLFF.

The genes are TRBV28 and TRBJ1-1; possibly TRBD1 for D (6 bases). CDR1 and CDR2 from the germline V gene are MDHEN and SYDVKM. V was clipped by 7 bases and J by 4 bases, with 19 bases between them. The CDR3 length is 15 residues. In DNA, the CDR3 is TGTGCCAGCACCGAACAGGGTAGGAGAGGCACTGAAGCTTTCTTT. As protein: CASTEQGRRGTEAFF.

The V and J genes are TRBV15 and TRBJ2-3; 7 nucleotides align to TRBD2. Germline values: CDR1 LNHNV, CDR2 YYDKDF (reference sequence). This CDR3 is built from 16 residues. Losses at the gene ends were 0 bases for V and 0 bases for J; bases not matched to a gene: 3. The CDR3 protein is CATSRDVGGSTDTQYF. CDR3 bases: TGTGCCACCAGCAGAGATGTGGGGGGGAGCACAGATACGCAGTATTTT.

The V call is TRBV19, the J call TRBJ1-2; D is unresolved. Trimming cost V 3 bases and J 0 bases, with 8 bases left between them. Germline assignment: CDR1 LNHDA and CDR2 SQIVND (reference sequence). The CDR3 is made up of 14 amino acids. Here the CDR3 DNA reads TGTGCCAGTAGTATGCCGGGTCCTAACTATGGCTACACCTTC. The encoded protein is CASSMPGPNYGYTF.

The chain links TRBV6-5 to TRBJ2-6; weak D call: TRBD2 (6 bases). The CDR3 covers 15 residues. Trimming pared 5 bases from V and 0 bases from J, leaving 8 bases between. Germline V gene data show CDR1 as MNHEY and CDR2 as SVGAGI. The CDR3 sequence is CASSPGVSGANVLTF. The CDR3 DNA reads TGTGCCAGCAGTCCGGGGGTCTCTGGGGCCAACGTCCTGACTTTC.

The rearrangement joins TRBV13 to TRBJ2-1; TRBD1 aligns across 11 bases. CDR1 is PRHDT, CDR2 FYEKMQ, per germline (reference sequence). This CDR3 contains 14 residues. V lost 4 bases to trimming and J lost 9 bases; unmatched junction nucleotides: 5. DNA of the CDR3: TGTGCCAGCAGCTCCCGGGACAGGGGGATTGAGCAGTTCTTC. Translated, it gives CASSSRDRGIEQFF.

This clone was seen only a few times. This sequence joins TRBV28 and TRBJ1-2, with 9 bases aligning to TRBD1. Germline V gives CDR1 MDHEN, CDR2 SYDVKM. Trimming took 7 bases from V and 7 from J; bases not matched to a gene: 10. The CDR3 contains 14 residues. CDR3 sequence: CASTPSGQGRGYTF. The CDR3 DNA reads TGTGCCAGCACCCCTTCGGGACAGGGTCGTGGCTACACCTTC.

This rearrangement joins TRBV6-2 or TRBV6-3 to TRBJ1-1; TRBD1 matches at 8 bases. Germline CDR1 reads MNHEY; CDR2 reads SVGEGT. The CDR3 is 17 amino acids. V trimming: 6 bases; J trimming: 5 bases; junction bases outside the gene matches: 17. The CDR3 DNA follows: TGTGCCAGCAGCCTACTTAACCCGGGGCAGGGGGCGACTGAAGCTTTCTTT. Translating it yields CASSLLNPGQGATEAFF.

This chain joins TRBV12-3 or TRBV12-4 and TRBJ1-2; D is unresolved. The V end was cut by 7 bases, the J end by 4 bases, with 13 bases between. The CDR3 is 13 residues long. The chain's CDR3 is CASTSRALYGYTF. CDR3 DNA: TGTGCCAGCACCTCCAGAGCGCTCTATGGCTACACCTTC.

V and J are TRBV10-3 and TRBJ2-7; D call uncertain. The germline V gene has CDR1 ENHRY and CDR2 SYGVKD. The CDR3 runs to 13 residues. Trimming removed 4 bases from V and 3 bases from J, with 10 bases in between. CDR3 nucleotide sequence: TGTGCCATCAGTGGGTCCTATGACTACGAGCAGTACTTC. Amino acids: CAISGSYDYEQYF.

V usage is TRBV6-2 or TRBV6-3 and J usage is TRBJ2-1; 8 bases align to TRBD2. The CDR3 length is 13 residues. V shed 7 bases, J shed 14 bases, and the junction held 13 bases outside the gene matches. The germline V gene has CDR1 MNHEY and CDR2 SVGEGT. DNA for the CDR3: TGTGCCAGCATCCCACGGGGGGGGGCCTTTAAGTTCTTC. It encodes CASIPRGGAFKFF.

This rearrangement joins TRBV10-1 to TRBJ1-5; TRBD1 aligns across 7 bases. This CDR3 contains 15 residues. Germline lookup yields CDR1 WNHNN and CDR2 SYGVQD (reference sequence). J was trimmed by 3 bases and V by 0 bases; bases with no gene match: 2. The CDR3 nucleotides are TGCGCCAGCAGTGAGTCACAGGGGTCCAATCAGCCCCAGCATTTT. Translation: CASSESQGSNQPQHF.